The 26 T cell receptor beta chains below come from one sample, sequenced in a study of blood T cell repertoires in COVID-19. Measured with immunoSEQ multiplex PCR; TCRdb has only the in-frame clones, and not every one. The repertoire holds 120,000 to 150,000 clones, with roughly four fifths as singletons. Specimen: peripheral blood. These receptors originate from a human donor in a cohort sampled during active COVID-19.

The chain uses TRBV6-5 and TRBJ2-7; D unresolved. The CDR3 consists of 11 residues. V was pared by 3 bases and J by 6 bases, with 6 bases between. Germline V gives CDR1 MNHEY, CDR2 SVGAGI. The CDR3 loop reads CASSYGGEQYF. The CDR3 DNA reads TGTGCCAGCAGTTATGGCGGCGAGCAGTACTTC.

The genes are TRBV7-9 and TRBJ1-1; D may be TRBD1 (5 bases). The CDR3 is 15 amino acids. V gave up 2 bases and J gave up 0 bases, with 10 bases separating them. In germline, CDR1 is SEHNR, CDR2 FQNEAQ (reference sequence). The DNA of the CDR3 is TGTGCCAGCAGCTTATGGGGCAGCATGAACACTGAAGCTTTCTTT. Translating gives CASSLWGSMNTEAFF. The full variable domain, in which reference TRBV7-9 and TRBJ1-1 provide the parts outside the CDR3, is DTGVSQNPRHKITKRGQNVTFRCDPISEHNRLYWYRQTLGQGPEFLTYFQNEAQLEKSRLLSDRFSAERPKGSFSTLEIQRTEQGDSAMYLCASSLWGSMNTEAFFGQGTRLTVV.

DNA for the CDR3: TGTGCCAGTAGTAGGGCGATCACAGATACGCAGTATTTT. Protein sequence: CASSRAITDTQYF. The chain joins TRBV19 to TRBJ2-3, with D unresolved. This CDR3 comprises 13 residues. Trimming pared 4 bases from V and 2 bases from J, leaving 7 bases between. The germline gives CDR1 LNHDA, CDR2 SQIVND (reference sequence).

The DNA of the CDR3 is TGTGCCAGCAGCGTCCGGGACACAGTCGGGGAGCTGTTTTTT. This encodes CASSVRDTVGELFF. The V and J genes are TRBV2 and TRBJ2-2; TRBD1 is a possible D gene (6 bases). The CDR3 extends over 14 amino acids. From germline, CDR1 is SNHLY and CDR2 FYNNEI. Deletions cut 6 bases from V and 7 bases from J, with 15 bases between.

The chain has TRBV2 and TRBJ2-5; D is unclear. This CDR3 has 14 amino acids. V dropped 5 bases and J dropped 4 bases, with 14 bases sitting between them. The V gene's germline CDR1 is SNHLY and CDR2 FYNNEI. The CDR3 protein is CASSRQRWAETQYF. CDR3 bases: TGTGCCAGCAGTCGCCAGAGATGGGCAGAGACCCAGTACTTC.

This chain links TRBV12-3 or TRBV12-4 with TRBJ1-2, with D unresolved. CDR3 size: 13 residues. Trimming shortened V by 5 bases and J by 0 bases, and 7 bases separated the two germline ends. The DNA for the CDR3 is TGTGCCAGCAGTCAGCAGGCTAACTATGGCTACACCTTC. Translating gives CASSQQANYGYTF.

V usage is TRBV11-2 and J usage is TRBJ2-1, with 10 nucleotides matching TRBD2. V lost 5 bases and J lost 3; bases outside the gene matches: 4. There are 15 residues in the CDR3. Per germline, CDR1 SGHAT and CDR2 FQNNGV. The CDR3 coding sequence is TGTGCCAGCAGCCCCCGACTAGCGGGCTACAATGAGCAGTTCTTC. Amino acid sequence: CASSPRLAGYNEQFF.

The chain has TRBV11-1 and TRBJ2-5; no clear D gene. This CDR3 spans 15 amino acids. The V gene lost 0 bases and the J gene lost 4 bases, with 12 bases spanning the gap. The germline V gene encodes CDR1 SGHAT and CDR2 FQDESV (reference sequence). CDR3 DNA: TGTGCCAGCAGCTTAGCCCGACCATCGGGAGAGACCCAGTACTTC. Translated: CASSLARPSGETQYF. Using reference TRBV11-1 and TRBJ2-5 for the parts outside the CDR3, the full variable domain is EAEVAQSPRYKITEKSQAVAFWCDPISGHATLYWYRQILGQGPELLVQFQDESVVDDSQLPKDRFSAERLKGVDSTLKIQPAELGDSAMYLCASSLARPSGETQYFGPGTRLLVL.

Written as DNA, the CDR3 is TGTGCCAGCAGCTCCGGGACAGTTGGGAGGGAGACCCAGTACTTC. Encoded protein: CASSSGTVGRETQYF. This rearrangement joins TRBV7-9 to TRBJ2-5; possibly TRBD1 for D (7 bases). The CDR3 has 15 amino acids. Germline assignment: CDR1 SEHNR and CDR2 FQNEAQ (reference sequence). The V and J ends lost 4 bases and 5 bases respectively, with 17 bases between them.

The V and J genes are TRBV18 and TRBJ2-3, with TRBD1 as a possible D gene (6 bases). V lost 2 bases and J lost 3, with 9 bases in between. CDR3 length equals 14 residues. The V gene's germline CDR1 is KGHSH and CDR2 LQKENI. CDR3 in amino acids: CASSPWGRTDTQYF. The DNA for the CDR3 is TGTGCCAGCTCACCATGGGGGCGTACAGATACGCAGTATTTT.

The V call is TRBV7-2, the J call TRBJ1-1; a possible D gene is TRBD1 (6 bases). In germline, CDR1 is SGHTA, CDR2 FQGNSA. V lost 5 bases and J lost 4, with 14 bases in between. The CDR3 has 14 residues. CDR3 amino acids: CASSKQGSGTEAFF. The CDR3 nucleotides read TGTGCCAGCAGCAAACAGGGCAGCGGCACTGAAGCTTTCTTT.

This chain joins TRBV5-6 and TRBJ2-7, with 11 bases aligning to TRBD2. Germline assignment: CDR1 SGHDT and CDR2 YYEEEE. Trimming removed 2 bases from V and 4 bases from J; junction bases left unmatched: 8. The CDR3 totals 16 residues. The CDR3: CASSFPQTSGGYEQYF. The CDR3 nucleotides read TGTGCCAGCAGCTTCCCTCAAACTAGCGGGGGTTACGAGCAGTACTTC. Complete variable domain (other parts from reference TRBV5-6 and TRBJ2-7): DAGVTQSPTHLIKTRGQQVTLRCSPKSGHDTVSWYQQALGQGPQFIFQYYEEEERQRGNFPDRFSGHQFPNYSSELNVNALLLGDSALYLCASSFPQTSGGYEQYFGPGTRLTVT.

The CDR3 bases are TGTGCCAGCAGCCAAGATGATGACTTCCTTCAGTACTTC. Amino acids: CASSQDDDFLQYF. The chain carries TRBV4-2 and TRBJ2-4; D call uncertain. V was shortened by 0 bases and J by 11 bases, with 11 bases between the two germline ends. Germline V gene sequence: CDR1 LGHNA, CDR2 YNFKEQ. The CDR3 has 13 residues.

The CDR3 region is CASTILAGGPPETQYF. As DNA, the CDR3 is TGTGCCAGCACCATACTAGCGGGGGGGCCTCCTGAGACCCAGTACTTC. The V call is TRBV2, the J call TRBJ2-5; 13 positions agree with TRBD2. Germline lookup yields CDR1 SNHLY and CDR2 FYNNEI. V lost 7 bases, J lost 5 bases, and 10 bases stayed unmatched. The CDR3 has 16 residues. The full variable domain, in which reference TRBV2 and TRBJ2-5 provide the parts outside the CDR3, is EPEVTQTPSHQVTQMGQEVILRCVPISNHLYFYWYRQILGQKVEFLVSFYNNEISEKSEIFDDQFSVERPDGSNFTLKIRSTKLEDSAMYFCASTILAGGPPETQYFGPGTRLLVL.

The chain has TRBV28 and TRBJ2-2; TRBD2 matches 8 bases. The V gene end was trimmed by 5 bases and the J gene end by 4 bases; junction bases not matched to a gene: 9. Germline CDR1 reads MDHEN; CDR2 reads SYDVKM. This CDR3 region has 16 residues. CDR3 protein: CASSPLGGTSTGELFF. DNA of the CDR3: TGTGCCAGCAGTCCCCTCGGCGGGACTAGCACCGGGGAGCTGTTTTTT.

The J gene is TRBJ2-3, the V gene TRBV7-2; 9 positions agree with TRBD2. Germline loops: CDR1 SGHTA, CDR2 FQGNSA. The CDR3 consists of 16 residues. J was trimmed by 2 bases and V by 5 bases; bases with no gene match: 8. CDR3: CASSTLAGANTDTQYF. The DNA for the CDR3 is TGTGCCAGCAGCACCTTAGCGGGGGCCAACACAGATACGCAGTATTTT.

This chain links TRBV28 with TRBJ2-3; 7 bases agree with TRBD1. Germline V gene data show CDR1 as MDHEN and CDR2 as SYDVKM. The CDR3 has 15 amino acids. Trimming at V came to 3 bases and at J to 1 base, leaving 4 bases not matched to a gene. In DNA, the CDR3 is TGTGCCAGCAGTTTGGGACAGACTCGCACAGATACGCAGTATTTT. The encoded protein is CASSLGQTRTDTQYF.

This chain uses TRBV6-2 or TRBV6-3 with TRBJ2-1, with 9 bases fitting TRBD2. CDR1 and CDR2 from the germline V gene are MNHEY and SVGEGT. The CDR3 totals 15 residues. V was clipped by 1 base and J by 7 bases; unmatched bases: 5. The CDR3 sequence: CASSYLGLASNEQFF. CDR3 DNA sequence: TGTGCCAGCAGTTACTTGGGACTAGCTTCGAATGAGCAGTTCTTC.

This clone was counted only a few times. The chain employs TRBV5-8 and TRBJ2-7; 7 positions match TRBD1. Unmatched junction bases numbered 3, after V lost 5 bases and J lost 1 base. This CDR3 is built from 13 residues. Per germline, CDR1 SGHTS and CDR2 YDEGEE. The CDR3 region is CASRLTGSYEQYF. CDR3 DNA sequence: TGTGCCAGCAGACTGACAGGGTCCTACGAGCAGTACTTC.

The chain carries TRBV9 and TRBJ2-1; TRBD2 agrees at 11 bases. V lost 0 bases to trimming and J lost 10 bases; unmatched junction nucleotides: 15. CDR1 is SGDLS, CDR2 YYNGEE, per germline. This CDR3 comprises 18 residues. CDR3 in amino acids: CASSVGFGSGGAIREQFF. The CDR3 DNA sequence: TGTGCCAGCAGCGTAGGGTTCGGTAGCGGGGGGGCGATTAGGGAGCAGTTCTTC.

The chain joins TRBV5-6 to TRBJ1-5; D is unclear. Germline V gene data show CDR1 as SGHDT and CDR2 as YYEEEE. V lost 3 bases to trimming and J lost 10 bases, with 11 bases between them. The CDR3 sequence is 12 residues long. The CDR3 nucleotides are TGTGCCAGCAGCTCCGGGTCCCTCCCCCAGCATTTT. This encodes CASSSGSLPQHF.

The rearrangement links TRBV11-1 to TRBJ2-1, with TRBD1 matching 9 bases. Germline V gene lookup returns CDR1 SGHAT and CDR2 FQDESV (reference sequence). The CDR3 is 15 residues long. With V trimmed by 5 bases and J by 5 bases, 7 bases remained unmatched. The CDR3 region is CASSHGTGIHNEQFF. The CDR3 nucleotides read TGTGCCAGCAGCCATGGGACAGGGATACACAATGAGCAGTTCTTC. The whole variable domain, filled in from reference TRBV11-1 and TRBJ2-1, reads EAEVAQSPRYKITEKSQAVAFWCDPISGHATLYWYRQILGQGPELLVQFQDESVVDDSQLPKDRFSAERLKGVDSTLKIQPAELGDSAMYLCASSHGTGIHNEQFFGPGTRLTVL.

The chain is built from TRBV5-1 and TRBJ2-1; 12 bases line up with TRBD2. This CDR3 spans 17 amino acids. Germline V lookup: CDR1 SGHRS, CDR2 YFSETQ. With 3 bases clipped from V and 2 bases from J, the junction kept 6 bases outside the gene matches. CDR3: CASSSILAGGAYNEQFF. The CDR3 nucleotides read TGCGCCAGCAGCTCGATACTAGCGGGGGGAGCCTACAATGAGCAGTTCTTC. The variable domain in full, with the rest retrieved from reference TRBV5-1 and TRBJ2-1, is KAGVTQTPRYLIKTRGQQVTLSCSPISGHRSVSWYQQTPGQGLQFLFEYFSETQRNKGNFPGRFSGRQFSNSRSEMNVSTLELGDSALYLCASSSILAGGAYNEQFFGPGTRLTVL.

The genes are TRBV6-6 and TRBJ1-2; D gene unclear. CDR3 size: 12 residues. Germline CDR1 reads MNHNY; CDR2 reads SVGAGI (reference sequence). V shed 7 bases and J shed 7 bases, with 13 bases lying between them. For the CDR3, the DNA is TGTGCCAGCAATCCCTTCGCGGTTGGCTACACCTTC. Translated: CASNPFAVGYTF.

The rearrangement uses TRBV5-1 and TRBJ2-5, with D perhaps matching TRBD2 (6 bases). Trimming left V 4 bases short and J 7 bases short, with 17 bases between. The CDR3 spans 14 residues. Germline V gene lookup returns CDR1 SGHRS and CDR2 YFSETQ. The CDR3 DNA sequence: TGCGCCAGCAGCCCTCGGACTACGGCCACGACCCAGTACTTC. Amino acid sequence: CASSPRTTATTQYF.

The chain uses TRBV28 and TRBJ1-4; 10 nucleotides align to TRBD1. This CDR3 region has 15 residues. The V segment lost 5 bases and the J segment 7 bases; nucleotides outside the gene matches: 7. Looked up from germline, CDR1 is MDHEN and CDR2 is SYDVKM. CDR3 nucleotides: TGTGCCAGCAGTCCTGTCGGGACAGGGGTTGAAAAACTGTTTTTT. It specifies CASSPVGTGVEKLFF.